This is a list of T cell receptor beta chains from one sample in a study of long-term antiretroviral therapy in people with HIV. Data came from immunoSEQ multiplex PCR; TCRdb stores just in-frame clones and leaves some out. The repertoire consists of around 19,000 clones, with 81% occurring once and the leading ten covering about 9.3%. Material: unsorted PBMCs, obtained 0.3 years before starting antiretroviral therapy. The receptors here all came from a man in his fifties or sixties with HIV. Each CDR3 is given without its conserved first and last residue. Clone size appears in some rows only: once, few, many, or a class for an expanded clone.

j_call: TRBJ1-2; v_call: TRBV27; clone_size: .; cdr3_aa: ASSGAKGYT
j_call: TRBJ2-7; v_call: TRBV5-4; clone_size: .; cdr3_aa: ASSRRDSTYEQY
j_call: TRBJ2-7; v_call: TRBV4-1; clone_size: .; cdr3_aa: ASSLTWGSYEQY
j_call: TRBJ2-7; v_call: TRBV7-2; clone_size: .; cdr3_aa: ASSLNAGGFYEQY
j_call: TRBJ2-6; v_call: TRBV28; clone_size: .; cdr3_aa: ASSGGPPSGANVLT
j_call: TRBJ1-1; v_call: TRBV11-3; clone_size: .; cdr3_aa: ASSEAPASSGTEAF
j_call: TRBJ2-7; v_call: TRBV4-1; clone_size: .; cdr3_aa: ASSPEGRVSSYEQY
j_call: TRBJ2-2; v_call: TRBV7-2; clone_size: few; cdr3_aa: AGGRGPNTGELF
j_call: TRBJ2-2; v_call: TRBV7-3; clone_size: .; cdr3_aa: ASSRTSGGNTGELF
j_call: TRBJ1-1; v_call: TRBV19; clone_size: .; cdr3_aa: ASRPTRGVNTEAF
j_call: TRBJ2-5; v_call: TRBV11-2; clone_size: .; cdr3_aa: ASSPTSGQETQY
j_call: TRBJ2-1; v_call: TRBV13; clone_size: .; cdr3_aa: ASSTRGGGDEQF
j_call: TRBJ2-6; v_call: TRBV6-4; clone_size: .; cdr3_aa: ASSDPGASGANVLT
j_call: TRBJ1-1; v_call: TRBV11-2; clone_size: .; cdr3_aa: ASSLDLTANTEAF
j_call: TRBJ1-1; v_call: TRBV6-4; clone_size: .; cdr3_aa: ASSDSDRHPREAF
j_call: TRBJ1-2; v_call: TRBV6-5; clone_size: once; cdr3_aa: ASSYLGANYGYT